This T cell receptor (beta chain) was identified during a study of tumor and adjacent non-tumor tissue in lung cancer. The CDR3 sequence is 17 residues long. Germline V lookup: CDR1 SGHAT, CDR2 FQNNGV. RNA was extracted from bulk tissue without any cell sorting. About this clonotype itself: The junction does not match germline at one end; this may be a read error.

A modified ARM-PCR protocol with three rounds of nested PCR amplified TCRbeta. TCRdb ran MiXCR on the multiplex PCR reads and lists one entry per CDR3 protein. The profile covers approximately 65,000 distinct CDR3 sequences, with just under 60% appearing a single time and around 20% taken by the ten largest. Material: lung tumor tissue. V gene TRBV11-2 combines with J gene TRBJ2-1; 8 bases are a match to TRBD2. The receptor comes from a middle-aged man with non-small cell lung cancer. CDR3 sequence (DNA): TGTGCCAGCAGCCGAACCGGGACTAGAGGTTCTTATAATGAGCAGTCCTTC. As protein: CASSRTGTRGSYNEQSF.